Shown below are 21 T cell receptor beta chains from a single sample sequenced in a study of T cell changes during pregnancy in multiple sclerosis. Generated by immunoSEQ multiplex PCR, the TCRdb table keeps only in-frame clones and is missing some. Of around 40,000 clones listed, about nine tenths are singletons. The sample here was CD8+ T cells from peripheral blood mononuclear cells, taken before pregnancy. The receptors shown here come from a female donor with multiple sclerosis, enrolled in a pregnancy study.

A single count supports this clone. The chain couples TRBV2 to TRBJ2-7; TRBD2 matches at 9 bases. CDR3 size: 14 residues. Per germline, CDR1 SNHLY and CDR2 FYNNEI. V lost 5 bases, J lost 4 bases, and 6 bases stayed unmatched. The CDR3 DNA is TGTGCCAGCAGTCCGACTAGCGGCGAATACGAGCAGTACTTC. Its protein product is CASSPTSGEYEQYF.

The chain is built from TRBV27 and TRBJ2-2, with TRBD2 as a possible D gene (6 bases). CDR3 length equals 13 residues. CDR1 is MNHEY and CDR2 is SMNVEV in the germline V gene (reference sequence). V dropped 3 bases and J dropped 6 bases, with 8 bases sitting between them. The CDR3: CASSFGEAGELFF. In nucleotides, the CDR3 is TGTGCCAGCAGTTTCGGGGAGGCCGGGGAGCTGTTTTTT.

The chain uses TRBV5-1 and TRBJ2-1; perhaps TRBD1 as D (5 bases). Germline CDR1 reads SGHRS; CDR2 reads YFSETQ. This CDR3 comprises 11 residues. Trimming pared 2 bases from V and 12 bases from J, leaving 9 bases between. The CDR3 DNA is TGCGCCAGCAGCTTCGACAGAGGGCAGTTCTTC. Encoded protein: CASSFDRGQFF.

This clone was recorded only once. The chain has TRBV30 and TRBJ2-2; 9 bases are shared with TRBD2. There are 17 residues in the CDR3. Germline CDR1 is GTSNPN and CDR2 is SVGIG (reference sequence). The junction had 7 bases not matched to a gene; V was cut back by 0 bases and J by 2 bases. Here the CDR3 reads CAWSVPQRGANTGELFF. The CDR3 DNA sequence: TGTGCCTGGAGTGTACCCCAGCGGGGGGCCAACACCGGGGAGCTGTTTTTT.

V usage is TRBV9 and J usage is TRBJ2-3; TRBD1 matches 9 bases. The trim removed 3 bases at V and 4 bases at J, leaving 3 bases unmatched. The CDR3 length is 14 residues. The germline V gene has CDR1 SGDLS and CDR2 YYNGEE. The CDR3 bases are TGTGCCAGCAGCGATGGGGACAGGGCAGATACGCAGTATTTT. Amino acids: CASSDGDRADTQYF.

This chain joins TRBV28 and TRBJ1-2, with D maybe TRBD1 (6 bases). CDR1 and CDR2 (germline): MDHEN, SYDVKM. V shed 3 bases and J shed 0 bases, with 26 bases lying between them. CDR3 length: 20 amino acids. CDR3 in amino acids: CASSFSLVRQGLLANYGYTF. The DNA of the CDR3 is TGTGCCAGCAGTTTCTCACTCGTAAGGCAGGGGTTGTTGGCTAACTATGGCTACACCTTC.

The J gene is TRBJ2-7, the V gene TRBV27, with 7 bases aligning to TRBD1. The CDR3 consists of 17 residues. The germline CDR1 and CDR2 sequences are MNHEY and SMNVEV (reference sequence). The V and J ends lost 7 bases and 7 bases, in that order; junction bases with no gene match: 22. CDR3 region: CASNPLTTGVLLGEQYF. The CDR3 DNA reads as TGTGCCAGCAACCCGCTAACCACAGGGGTTTTGTTGGGAGAGCAGTACTTC.

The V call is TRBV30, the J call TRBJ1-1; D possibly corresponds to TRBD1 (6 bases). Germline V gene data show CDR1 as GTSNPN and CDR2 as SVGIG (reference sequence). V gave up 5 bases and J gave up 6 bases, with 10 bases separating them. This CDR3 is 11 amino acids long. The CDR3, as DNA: TGTGCCTGGGCAGGGGTCCCTGAAGCTTTCTTT. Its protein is CAWAGVPEAFF.

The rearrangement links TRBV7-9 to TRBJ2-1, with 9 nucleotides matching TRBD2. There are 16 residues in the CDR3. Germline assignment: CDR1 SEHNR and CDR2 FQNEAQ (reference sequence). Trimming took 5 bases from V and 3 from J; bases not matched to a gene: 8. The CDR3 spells CASSAPGAGGYNEQFF. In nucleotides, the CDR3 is TGTGCCAGCAGCGCCCCGGGAGCGGGAGGCTACAATGAGCAGTTCTTC. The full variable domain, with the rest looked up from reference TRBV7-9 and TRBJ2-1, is DTGVSQNPRHKITKRGQNVTFRCDPISEHNRLYWYRQTLGQGPEFLTYFQNEAQLEKSRLLSDRFSAERPKGSFSTLEIQRTEQGDSAMYLCASSAPGAGGYNEQFFGPGTRLTVL.

CDR3 bases: TGTGCCAGCAGTTTGCGGCCAAGCGGGTCCTACGAGCAGTACTTC. Translation: CASSLRPSGSYEQYF. The gene calls are TRBV28 and TRBJ2-7; possibly TRBD2 for D (6 bases). Germline V gene sequence: CDR1 MDHEN, CDR2 SYDVKM. The CDR3 spans 15 residues. The ends were cut back, 3 bases at V and 1 base at J, with 13 bases in the middle.

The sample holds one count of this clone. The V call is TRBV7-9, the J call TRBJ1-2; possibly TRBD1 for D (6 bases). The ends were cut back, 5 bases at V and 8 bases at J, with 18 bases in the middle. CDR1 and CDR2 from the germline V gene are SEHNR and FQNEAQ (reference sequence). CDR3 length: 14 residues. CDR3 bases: TGTGCCAGCAGCCCCGATGACAGGACCCGGGGCTACACCTTC. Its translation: CASSPDDRTRGYTF.

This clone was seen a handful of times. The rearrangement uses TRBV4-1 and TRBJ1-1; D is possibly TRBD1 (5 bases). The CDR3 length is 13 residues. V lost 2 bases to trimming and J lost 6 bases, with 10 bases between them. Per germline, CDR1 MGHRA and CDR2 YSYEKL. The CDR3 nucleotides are TGCGCCAGCAGCCAACGAGAAGGGGCTGAAGCTTTCTTT. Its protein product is CASSQREGAEAFF.

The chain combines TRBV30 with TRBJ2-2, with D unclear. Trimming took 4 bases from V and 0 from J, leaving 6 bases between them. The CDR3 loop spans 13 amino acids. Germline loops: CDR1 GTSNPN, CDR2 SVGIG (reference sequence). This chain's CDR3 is CAWIYSNTGELFF. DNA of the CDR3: TGTGCCTGGATTTATTCGAACACCGGGGAGCTGTTTTTT.

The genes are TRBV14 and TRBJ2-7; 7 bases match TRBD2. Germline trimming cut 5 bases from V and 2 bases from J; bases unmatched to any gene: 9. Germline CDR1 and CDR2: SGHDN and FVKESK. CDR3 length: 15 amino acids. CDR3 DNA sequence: TGTGCCAGCAGCTTACAAGCGGGGCGGGCCTACGAGCAGTACTTC. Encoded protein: CASSLQAGRAYEQYF.

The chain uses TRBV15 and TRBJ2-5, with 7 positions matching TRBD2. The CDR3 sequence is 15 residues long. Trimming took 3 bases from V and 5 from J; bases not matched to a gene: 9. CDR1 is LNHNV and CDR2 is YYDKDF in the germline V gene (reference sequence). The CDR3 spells CATSSTNGRLETQYF. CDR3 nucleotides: TGTGCCACCAGCAGTACTAACGGGAGGTTGGAGACCCAGTACTTC.

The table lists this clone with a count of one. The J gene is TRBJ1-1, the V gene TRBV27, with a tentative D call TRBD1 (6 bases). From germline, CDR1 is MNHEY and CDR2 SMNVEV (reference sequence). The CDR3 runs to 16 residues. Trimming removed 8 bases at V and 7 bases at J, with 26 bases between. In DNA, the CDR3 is TGTGCCAGCGCAGACGGGACGCAGGGGCCGGGAGGTGAAGCTTTCTTT. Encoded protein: CASADGTQGPGGEAFF.

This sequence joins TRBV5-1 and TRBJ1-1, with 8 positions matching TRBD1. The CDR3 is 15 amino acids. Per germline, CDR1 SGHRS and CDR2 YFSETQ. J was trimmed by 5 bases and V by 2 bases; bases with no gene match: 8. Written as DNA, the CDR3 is TGCGCCAGCAGCTTTCGAACAGGGGGTCCTACTGAAGCTTTCTTT. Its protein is CASSFRTGGPTEAFF. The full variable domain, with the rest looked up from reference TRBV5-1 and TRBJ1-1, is KAGVTQTPRYLIKTRGQQVTLSCSPISGHRSVSWYQQTPGQGLQFLFEYFSETQRNKGNFPGRFSGRQFSNSRSEMNVSTLELGDSALYLCASSFRTGGPTEAFFGQGTRLTVV.

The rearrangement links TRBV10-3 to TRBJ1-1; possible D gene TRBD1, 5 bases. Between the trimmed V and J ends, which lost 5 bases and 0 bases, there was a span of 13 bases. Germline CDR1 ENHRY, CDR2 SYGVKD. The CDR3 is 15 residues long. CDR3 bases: TGTGCCATCAGTCAGGGACTTTTCATGAACACTGAAGCTTTCTTT. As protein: CAISQGLFMNTEAFF.

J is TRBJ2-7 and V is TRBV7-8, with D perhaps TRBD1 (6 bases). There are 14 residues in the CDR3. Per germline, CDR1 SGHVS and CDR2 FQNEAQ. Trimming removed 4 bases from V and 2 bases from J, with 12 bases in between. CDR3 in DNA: TGTGCCAGCAGCTCCGACAGGCAGCCCTACGAGCAGTACTTC. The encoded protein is CASSSDRQPYEQYF.

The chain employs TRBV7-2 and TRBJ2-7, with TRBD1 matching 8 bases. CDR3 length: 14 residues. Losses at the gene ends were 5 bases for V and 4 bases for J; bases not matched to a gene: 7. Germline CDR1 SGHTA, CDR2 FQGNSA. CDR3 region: CASSLRQGLYEQYF. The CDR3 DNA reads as TGTGCCAGCAGCCTAAGACAGGGGCTATACGAGCAGTACTTC. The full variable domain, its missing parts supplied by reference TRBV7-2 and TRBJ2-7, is GAGVSQSPSNKVTEKGKDVELRCDPISGHTALYWYRQSLGQGLEFLIYFQGNSAPDKSGLPSDRFSAERTGGSVSTLTIQRTQQEDSAVYLCASSLRQGLYEQYFGPGTRLTVT.

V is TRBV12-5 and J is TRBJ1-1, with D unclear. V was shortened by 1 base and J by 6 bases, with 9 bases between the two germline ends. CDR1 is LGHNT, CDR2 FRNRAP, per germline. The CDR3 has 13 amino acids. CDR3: CASGLAGSAEAFF. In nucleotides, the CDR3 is TGTGCTAGTGGTTTGGCTGGGAGCGCTGAAGCTTTCTTT.